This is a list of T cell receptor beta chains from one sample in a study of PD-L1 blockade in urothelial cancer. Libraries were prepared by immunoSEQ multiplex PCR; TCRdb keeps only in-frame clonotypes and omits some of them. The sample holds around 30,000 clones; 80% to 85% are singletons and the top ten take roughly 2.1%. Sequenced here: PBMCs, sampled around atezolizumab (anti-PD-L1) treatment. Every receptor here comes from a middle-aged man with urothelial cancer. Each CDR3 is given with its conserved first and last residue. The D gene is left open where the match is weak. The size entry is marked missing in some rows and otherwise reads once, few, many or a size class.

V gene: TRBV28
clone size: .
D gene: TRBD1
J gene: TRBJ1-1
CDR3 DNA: TGTGCCAGCAGTACGACAGGGGGGAACACTGAAGCTTTCTTT
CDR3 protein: CASSTTGGNTEAFF

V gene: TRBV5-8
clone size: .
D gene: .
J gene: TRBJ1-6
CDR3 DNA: TGTGCCAGCAGCCTGGAAGGGGGTGTAGATTCACCCCTCCACTTT
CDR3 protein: CASSLEGGVDSPLHF

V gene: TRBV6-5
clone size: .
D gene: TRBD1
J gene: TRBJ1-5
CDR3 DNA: TGTGCCAGCAGTTACTCAGCAGGGGGAGACCAGCCCCAGCATTTT
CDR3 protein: CASSYSAGGDQPQHF

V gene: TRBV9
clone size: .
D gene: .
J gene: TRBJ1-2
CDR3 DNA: TGTGCCAGCAGCGTTTGGACGGGGAACTATGGCTACACCTTC
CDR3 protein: CASSVWTGNYGYTF

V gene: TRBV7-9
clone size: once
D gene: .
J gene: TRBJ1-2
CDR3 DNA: TGTGCCAGCAGCTTATTAGCAGGGGAGAACTATGGCTACACCTTC
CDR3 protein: CASSLLAGENYGYTF

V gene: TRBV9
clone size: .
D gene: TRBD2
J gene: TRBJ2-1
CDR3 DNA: TGTGCCAGCAGCGCAGACCAGCGGGGACCCTCTAATGAGCAGTTCTTC
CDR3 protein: CASSADQRGPSNEQFF

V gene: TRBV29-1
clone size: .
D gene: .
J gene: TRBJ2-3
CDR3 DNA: TGCAGCGTTGACGAGGGTTTAGGCACAGATACGCAGTATTTT
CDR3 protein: CSVDEGLGTDTQYF

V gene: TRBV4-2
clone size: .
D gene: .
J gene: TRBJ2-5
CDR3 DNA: TGTGCCAGCAAGCCAGGGCGAGGAGAGACCCAGTACTTC
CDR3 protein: CASKPGRGETQYF

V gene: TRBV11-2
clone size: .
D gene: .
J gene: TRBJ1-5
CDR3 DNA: TGTGCCAGCAGCCAGGACAGAAATCAGCCCCAGCATTTT
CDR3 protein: CASSQDRNQPQHF

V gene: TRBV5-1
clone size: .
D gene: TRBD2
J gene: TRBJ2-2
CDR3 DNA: TGCGCCAGCAGCTTGCGGACTAGCGGAGCAAACACCGGGGAGCTGTTTTTT
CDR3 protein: CASSLRTSGANTGELFF

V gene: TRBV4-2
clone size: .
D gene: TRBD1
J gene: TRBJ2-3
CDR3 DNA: TGTGCCAGCAGCCCCACTGGGACAGGCACAGATACGCAGTATTTT
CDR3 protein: CASSPTGTGTDTQYF

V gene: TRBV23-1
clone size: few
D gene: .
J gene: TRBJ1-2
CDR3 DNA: TGCGCCAGCAGTCCCATATCTGACCCCCGACAGCCTCTTAACTATGGCTACACCTTC
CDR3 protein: CASSPISDPRQPLNYGYTF

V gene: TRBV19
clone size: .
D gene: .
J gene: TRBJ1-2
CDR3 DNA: TGTGCCAGTAGTATAGCCACAGCACCTAACTATGGCTACACCTTC
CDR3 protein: CASSIATAPNYGYTF

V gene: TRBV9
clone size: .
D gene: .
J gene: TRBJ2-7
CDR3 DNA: TGTGCCAGCAGCGCCGCCTACGAGCAGTACTTC
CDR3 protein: CASSAAYEQYF

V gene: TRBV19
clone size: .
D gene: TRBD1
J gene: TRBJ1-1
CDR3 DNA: TGTGCCAGTAGTTTAGGGACAGGGTTCCCTGAAGCTTTCTTT
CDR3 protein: CASSLGTGFPEAFF

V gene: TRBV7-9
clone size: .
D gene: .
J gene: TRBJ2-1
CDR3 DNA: TGTGCCAGCAGCCCCCGCTTGCGGGGGCACAATGAGCAGTTCTTC
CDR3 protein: CASSPRLRGHNEQFF

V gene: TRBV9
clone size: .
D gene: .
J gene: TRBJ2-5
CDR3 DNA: TGTGCCAGCAGCGTGGATTTAGCGGCCCAAGAGACCCAGTACTTC
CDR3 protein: CASSVDLAAQETQYF